This TCR beta chain was sequenced for a study of cytomegalovirus exposure and HLA in healthy donors. 60 Vbeta and 13 Jbeta primers were used in PCR. Sequencing used immunoSEQ multiplex PCR; TCRdb keeps in-frame clones, though not all of them. The table includes about 43,000 clones, 70% to 80% detected once. Study-wide findings and caveats: TCR sequences were mostly rare, though some public TCRs occurred in many donors.

Comments on this clone: Its antigen is currently unknown.

Material: PBMCs. The clonotype was recovered from a man aged 30 to 39 in good health and CMV-seronegative.

This CDR3 reads CASSSTAGYQPQHF. The CDR3 bases are TGTGCCAGCAGTTCGACAGCAGGCTATCAGCCCCAGCATTTT. V gene TRBV2 combines with J gene TRBJ1-5, with a possible D match to TRBD1 (5 bases). The CDR3 is made up of 14 amino acids. Trimming took 5 bases from V and 5 from J, leaving 13 bases between them. The V gene's germline CDR1 is SNHLY and CDR2 FYNNEI. The whole variable domain, filled in from reference TRBV2 and TRBJ1-5, reads EPEVTQTPSHQVTQMGQEVILRCVPISNHLYFYWYRQILGQKVEFLVSFYNNEISEKSEIFDDQFSVERPDGSNFTLKIRSTKLEDSAMYFCASSSTAGYQPQHFGDGTRLSIL.